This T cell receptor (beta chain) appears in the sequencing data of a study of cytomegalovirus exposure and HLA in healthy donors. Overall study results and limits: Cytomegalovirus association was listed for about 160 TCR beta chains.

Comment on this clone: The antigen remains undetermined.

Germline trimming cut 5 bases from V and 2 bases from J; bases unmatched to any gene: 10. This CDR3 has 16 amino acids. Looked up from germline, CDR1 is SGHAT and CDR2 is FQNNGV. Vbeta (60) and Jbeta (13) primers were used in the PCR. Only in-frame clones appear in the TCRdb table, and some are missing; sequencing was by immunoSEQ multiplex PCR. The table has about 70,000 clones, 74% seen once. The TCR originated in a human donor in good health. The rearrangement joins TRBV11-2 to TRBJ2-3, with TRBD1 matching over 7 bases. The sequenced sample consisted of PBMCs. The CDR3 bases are TGTGCCAGCAGCCGAGAGGCAGGGGGATTCACAGATACGCAGTATTTT. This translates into CASSREAGGFTDTQYF.